Shown below are 7 T cell receptor beta chains from a single sample sequenced in a study of chemoradiotherapy in HPV16-positive cancers. The assay was immunoSEQ multiplex PCR, and TCRdb's table has in-frame clones only and misses some. This sample yields 30,000 to 45,000 clones, of which roughly 78% are seen a single time; 3.5% to 4% belongs to the top ten. The source was blood, collected from a patient who underwent chemoradiotherapy. Source of these receptors: a human donor with HPV-associated anogenital cancer.

The genes are TRBV6-6 and TRBJ2-7, with D perhaps given as TRBD1 or TRBD2 (5 bases each). The CDR3 has 15 residues. Trimming shortened V by 2 bases and J by 4 bases, and 15 bases separated the two germline ends. The germline gives CDR1 MNHNY, CDR2 SVGAGI (reference sequence). The CDR3 reads CASSYPGTRQYEQYF. Here the CDR3 DNA reads TGTGCCAGCAGTTACCCCGGGACGAGACAGTACGAGCAGTACTTC.

The chain uses TRBV29-1 and TRBJ2-1; no definite D call. The CDR3 runs 13 residues. Trimming cost V 5 bases and J 1 base, with 9 bases left between them. The germline gives CDR1 SQVTM, CDR2 ANQGSEA. The CDR3 DNA reads TGCAGCGTTTTTCTTGGATCCTACAATGAGCAGTTCTTC. Protein sequence: CSVFLGSYNEQFF.

This clone was counted once. The chain couples TRBV2 to TRBJ1-5; a possible D gene is TRBD1 (6 bases). The CDR3 runs 13 residues. Per the germline V gene, CDR1 is SNHLY and CDR2 is FYNNEI. Trimming removed 8 bases from V and 0 bases from J, with 8 bases in between. The CDR3 DNA follows: TGTGCCAGCCTGGACAGTAGCAATCAGCCCCAGCATTTT. Amino acid sequence: CASLDSSNQPQHF.

The chain recombines TRBV5-4 with TRBJ1-2, with a possible D match to TRBD1 (5 bases). The CDR3 runs to 15 residues. Trimming left V 3 bases short and J 6 bases short, with 18 bases between. The germline V gene encodes CDR1 SGHNT and CDR2 YYREEE (reference sequence). The CDR3 sequence is CASSSGGGERDGYTF. The CDR3, as DNA: TGTGCCAGCAGCTCGGGGGGAGGGGAAAGAGATGGCTACACCTTC.

The rearrangement joins TRBV6-5 to TRBJ1-2; D uncertain. The CDR3 totals 15 residues. CDR1 MNHEY and CDR2 SVGAGI come from the germline V gene. V lost 0 bases to trimming and J lost 3 bases, with 11 bases between them. The CDR3 bases are TGTGCCAGCAGTTACTCGAATTCGGGCCACTATGGCTACACCTTC. Translating it yields CASSYSNSGHYGYTF.

A few counts support this clone. The chain joins TRBV11-2 to TRBJ1-2; D might be TRBD1 (5 bases). CDR3 length: 16 residues. V lost 0 bases and J 4 bases, leaving 15 bases between the germline ends. Germline assignment: CDR1 SGHAT and CDR2 FQNNGV. CDR3: CASSLDGAALGYGYTF. CDR3 in DNA: TGTGCCAGCAGCTTAGATGGGGCAGCTTTAGGCTATGGCTACACCTTC.

This chain uses TRBV19 with TRBJ1-2, with D perhaps TRBD1 (6 bases). Germline lookup yields CDR1 LNHDA and CDR2 SQIVND (reference sequence). This CDR3 is 16 amino acids long. Trimming took 4 bases from V and 4 from J, leaving 19 bases between them. The CDR3 reads CASSTTYREWGYGYTF. DNA for the CDR3: TGTGCCAGTAGTACCACTTACAGGGAGTGGGGCTATGGCTACACCTTC.